The source of this TCR beta chain is a study of cytomegalovirus exposure and HLA in healthy donors. General study points: It was assumed in the presence/absence analyses that sequencing depth was roughly uniform across donors. The study labeled under 200 TCR beta chains cytomegalovirus-associated. Later, an analysis found that common viral pathogens appeared to be linked with several of the most significant clusters. Evidence from a later analysis indicated that most CMV-associated TCR beta chains looked HLA-restricted.

13 Jbeta primers and 60 Vbeta primers were used for the PCR. The protocol was immunoSEQ multiplex PCR, while the TCRdb copy is restricted to in-frame clones and leaves out a portion. The table shows fewer than 250,000 clones, with 60% to 85% occurring only once. Germline loops: CDR1 MNHEY, CDR2 SVGAGI. The CDR3 consists of 13 residues. Between the trimmed V and J ends, which lost 4 bases and 1 base, there was a span of 7 bases. As concerns this clone: Its target is unknown.

The chain combines TRBV6-5 with TRBJ1-1; unclear D gene. The sequencing input was PBMCs. The TCR comes from a man in his forties in good health and CMV-seronegative. CDR3 amino acids: CASSLGENTEAFF. Written as DNA, the CDR3 is TGTGCCAGCAGTTTGGGCGAGAACACTGAAGCTTTCTTT.